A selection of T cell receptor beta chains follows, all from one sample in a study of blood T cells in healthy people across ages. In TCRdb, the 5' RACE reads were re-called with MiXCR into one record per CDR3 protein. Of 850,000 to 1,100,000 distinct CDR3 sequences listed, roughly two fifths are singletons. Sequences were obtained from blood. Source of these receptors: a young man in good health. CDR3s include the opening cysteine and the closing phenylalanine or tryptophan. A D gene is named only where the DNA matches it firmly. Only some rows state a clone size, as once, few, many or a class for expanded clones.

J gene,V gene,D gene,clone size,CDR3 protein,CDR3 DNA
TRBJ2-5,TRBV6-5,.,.,CASSHSIERLPQYF,TGTGCCAGCAGTCACTCGATTGAGAGATTACCCCAGTACTTC
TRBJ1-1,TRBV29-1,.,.,CSVQQEMNTEAFF,TGCAGCGTCCAACAGGAGATGAACACTGAAGCTTTCTTT
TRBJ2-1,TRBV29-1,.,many,CSVESRAVNEQFF,TGCAGCGTTGAAAGTAGGGCCGTCAATGAGCAGTTCTTC
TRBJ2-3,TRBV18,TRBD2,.,CASSPGSGGAAPTDTQYF,TGTGCCAGCTCACCAGGGAGCGGGGGGGCCGCTCCCACAGATACGCAGTATTTT
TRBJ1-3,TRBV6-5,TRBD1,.,CASSQGQGLGNTIYF,TGTGCCAGCAGTCAAGGACAGGGCCTAGGAAACACCATATATTTT
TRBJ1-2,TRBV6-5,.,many,CASSPAAIYGYTF,TGTGCCAGCAGTCCGGCGGCTATCTATGGCTACACCTTC
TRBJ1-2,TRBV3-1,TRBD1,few,CASSQLGGDYGYTF,TGTGCCAGCAGCCAACTAGGGGGCGACTATGGCTACACCTTC
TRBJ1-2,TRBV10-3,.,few,CAISDPIRAGLANYGYTF,TGTGCCATCAGTGACCCCATTCGGGCAGGCCTAGCTAACTATGGCTACACCTTC
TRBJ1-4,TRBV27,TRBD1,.,CASSTNRGLGEKLFF,TGTGCCAGCAGTACAAACAGGGGGCTCGGGGAAAAACTGTTTTTT
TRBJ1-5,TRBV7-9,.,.,CASSLVWGRGDQPQHF,TGTGCCAGCAGCTTAGTTTGGGGGAGAGGCGATCAGCCCCAGCATTTT
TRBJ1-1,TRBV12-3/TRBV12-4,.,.,CASTWENTEAFF,TGTGCCAGCACTTGGGAGAACACTGAAGCTTTCTTT
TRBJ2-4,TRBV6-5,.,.,CASRPSGLAKNIQYF,TGTGCCAGCAGGCCCTCGGGTCTAGCCAAAAACATTCAGTACTTC
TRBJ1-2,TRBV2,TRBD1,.,CASSAPLTGKGYGYTF,TGTGCCAGCAGTGCCCCGTTGACAGGGAAGGGCTATGGCTACACCTTC
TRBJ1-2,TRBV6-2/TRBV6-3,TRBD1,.,CAGSGTGTALYGYTF,TGTGCCGGCAGTGGGACCGGGACAGCACTCTATGGCTACACCTTC
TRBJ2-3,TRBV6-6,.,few,CASSYVPSDTQYF,TGTGCCAGCAGTTACGTACCTTCAGATACGCAGTATTTT
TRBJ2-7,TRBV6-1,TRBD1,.,CASSESGGESYEQYF,TGTGCCAGCAGTGAGTCAGGGGGCGAAAGTTACGAGCAGTACTTC
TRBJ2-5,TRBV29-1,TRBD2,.,CSVVISGGRETQYF,TGCAGCGTTGTTATTAGCGGGGGGCGGGAGACCCAGTACTTC
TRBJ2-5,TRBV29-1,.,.,CSVESAGSAGVRETQYF,TGCAGCGTTGAATCGGCGGGGTCCGCAGGGGTGAGAGAGACCCAGTACTTC
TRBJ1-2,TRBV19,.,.,CASSMGMTDGYTF,TGTGCCAGTAGTATGGGTATGACAGATGGCTACACCTTC
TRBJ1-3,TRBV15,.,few,CATSRAPTDSGNTIYF,TGTGCCACCAGCAGAGCCCCGACGGACTCTGGAAACACCATATATTTT
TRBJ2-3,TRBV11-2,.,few,CASSLFFGETDTQYF,TGTGCCAGCAGCTTATTTTTCGGAGAAACAGATACGCAGTATTTT
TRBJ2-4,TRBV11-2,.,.,CASSSKSPLREKGNIQYF,TGTGCCAGCAGCTCCAAATCACCTCTCAGGGAGAAGGGAAACATTCAGTACTTC
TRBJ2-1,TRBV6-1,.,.,CASSEFGGNERFF,TGTGCCAGCAGTGAATTCGGGGGCAATGAGCGGTTCTTC
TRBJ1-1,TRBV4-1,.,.,CASSQDAGPLNTEAFF,TGCGCCAGCAGCCAAGATGCAGGGCCCTTGAACACTGAAGCTTTCTTT
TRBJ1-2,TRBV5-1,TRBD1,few,CASSLGPSTGGEDGYTF,TGCGCCAGCAGCTTGGGCCCGTCGACAGGGGGCGAGGATGGCTACACCTTC
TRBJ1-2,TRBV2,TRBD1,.,CASSVIDRGGGYTF,TGTGCCAGCAGTGTTATAGACAGGGGAGGAGGCTACACCTTC
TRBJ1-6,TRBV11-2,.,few,CASSHTGGSYNSPLHF,TGTGCCAGCAGCCACACTGGAGGGTCCTATAATTCACCCCTCCACTTT
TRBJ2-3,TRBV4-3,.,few,CASSQGTVEADTQYF,TGCGCCAGCAGCCAAGGGACTGTAGAGGCAGATACGCAGTATTTT
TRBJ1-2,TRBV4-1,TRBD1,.,CASSHLDRGITSGYTF,TGCGCCAGCAGCCATCTTGACAGGGGTATCACTAGTGGCTACACCTTC
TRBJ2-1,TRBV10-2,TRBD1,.,CASSVSGGGMGEQFF,TGCGCCAGCAGTGTTTCAGGGGGCGGTATGGGGGAGCAGTTCTTC
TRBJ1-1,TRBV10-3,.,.,CAISGVGGTEAFF,TGTGCCATCAGTGGCGTGGGGGGAACTGAAGCTTTCTTT
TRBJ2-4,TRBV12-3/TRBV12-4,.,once,CASSYPGGLAKNIRYF,TGTGCCAGCAGCTATCCGGGGGGCCTAGCCAAAAACATTCGGTACTTC
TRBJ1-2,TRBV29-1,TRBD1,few,CSVYSGGMDYGYTF,TGCAGCGTTTATTCAGGGGGTATGGACTATGGCTACACCTTC
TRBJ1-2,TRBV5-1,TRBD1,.,CASSYDTGGAWTGYTF,TGCGCCAGCAGCTACGATACAGGGGGCGCTTGGACTGGCTACACCTTC
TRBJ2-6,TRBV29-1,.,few,CSVEELPGANVLTF,TGCAGCGTTGAAGAACTCCCTGGGGCCAACGTCCTGACTTTC
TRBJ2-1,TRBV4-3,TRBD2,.,CASSQDDGGVKFF,TGCGCCAGCAGCCAAGATGACGGGGGGGTTAAGTTCTTC
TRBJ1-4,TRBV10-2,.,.,CASSESWTANEKLFF,TGCGCCAGCAGTGAGTCGTGGACAGCTAATGAAAAACTGTTTTTT
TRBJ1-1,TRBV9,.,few,CASSVTRENTEAFF,TGTGCCAGCAGCGTAACAAGGGAGAACACTGAAGCTTTCTTT
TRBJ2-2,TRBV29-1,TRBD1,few,CSVEPRQGAIGELFF,TGCAGCGTTGAACCTAGACAGGGGGCAATCGGGGAGCTGTTTTTT
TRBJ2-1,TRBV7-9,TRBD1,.,CACSWRQGAYEQFF,TGTGCCTGCAGCTGGCGACAGGGGGCATATGAGCAGTTCTTC
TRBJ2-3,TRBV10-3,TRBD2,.,CAISDGLAGGTDTQYF,TGTGCCATCAGTGACGGACTAGCGGGAGGCACAGATACGCAGTATTTT
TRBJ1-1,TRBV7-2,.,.,CASSLRRGSSEAFF,TGTGCCAGCAGCTTGAGGAGAGGGAGTTCTGAAGCTTTCTTT
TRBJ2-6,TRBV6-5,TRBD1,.,CASRTLTGAGANVLTF,TGTGCCAGCAGGACCCTTACAGGGGCTGGGGCCAACGTCCTGACTTTC
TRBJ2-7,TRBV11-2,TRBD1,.,CASTNAQGAYEQYF,TGTGCCAGCACCAATGCCCAGGGGGCATACGAGCAGTACTTC
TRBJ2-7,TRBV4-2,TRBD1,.,CASRRQGTHEQYF,TGTGCCAGCAGACGACAGGGGACGCACGAGCAGTACTTC
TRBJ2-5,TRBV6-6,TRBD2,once,CAGSYSGTREGETQYF,TGTGCCGGCAGTTACTCCGGGACTAGAGAGGGAGAGACCCAGTACTTC
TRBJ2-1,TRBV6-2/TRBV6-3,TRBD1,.,CASSYSSRDRGRYNEQFF,TGTGCCAGCAGTTACTCGTCACGAGACAGGGGCCGTTACAATGAGCAGTTCTTC
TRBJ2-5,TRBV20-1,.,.,CSARQWASQETQYF,TGCAGTGCTAGACAGTGGGCCTCCCAAGAGACCCAGTACTTC
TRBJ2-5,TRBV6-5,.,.,CASSYTAGAQYF,TGTGCCAGCAGTTACACGGCCGGGGCCCAGTACTTC
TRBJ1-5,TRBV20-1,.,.,CSALPAGRDQPQHF,TGCAGTGCCCTACCCGCGGGGCGTGATCAGCCCCAGCATTTT
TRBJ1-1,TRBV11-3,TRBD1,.,CASSLSHGTENTEAFF,TGTGCCAGCAGCTTGTCCCACGGGACAGAAAACACTGAAGCTTTCTTT